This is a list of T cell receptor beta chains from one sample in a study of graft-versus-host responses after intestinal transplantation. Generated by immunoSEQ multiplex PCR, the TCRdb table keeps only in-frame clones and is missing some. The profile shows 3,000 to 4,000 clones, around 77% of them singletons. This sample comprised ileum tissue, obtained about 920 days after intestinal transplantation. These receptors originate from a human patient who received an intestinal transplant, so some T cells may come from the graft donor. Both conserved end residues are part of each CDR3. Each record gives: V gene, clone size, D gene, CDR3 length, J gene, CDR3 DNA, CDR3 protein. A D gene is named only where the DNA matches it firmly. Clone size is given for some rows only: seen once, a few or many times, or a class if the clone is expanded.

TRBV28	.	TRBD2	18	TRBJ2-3	TGTGCCAGCAGTTTGCGGACTAGCGGGGGGTCTTTCACAGATACGCAGTATTTT	CASSLRTSGGSFTDTQYF
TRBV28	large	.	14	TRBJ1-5	TGTGCCAGCAAGACGCAAATGAGCAATCAGCCCCAGCATTTT	CASKTQMSNQPQHF
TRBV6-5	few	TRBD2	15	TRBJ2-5	TGTGCCAGCAGTTTGGGGGGGATCGGACAAGAGACCCAGTACTTC	CASSLGGIGQETQYF
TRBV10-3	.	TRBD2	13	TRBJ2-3	TGTGCCACCCGCGGGGGGGCCTTAGATACGCAGTATTTT	CATRGGALDTQYF
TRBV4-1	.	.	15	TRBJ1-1	TGCGCCAGCAGCCCTCGACATCCCCAGTACACTGAAGCTTTCTTT	CASSPRHPQYTEAFF
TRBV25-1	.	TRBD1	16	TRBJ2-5	TGTGCCAGCAGTTCCCTGACAGGGGGGACCCAAGAGACCCAGTACTTC	CASSSLTGGTQETQYF
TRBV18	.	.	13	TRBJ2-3	TGTGCCAGCTCACCCGCAGTCACAGATACGCAGTATTTT	CASSPAVTDTQYF
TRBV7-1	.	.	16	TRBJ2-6	TGTGCCAGCAGCCACGGGCCACAAAGTCGGGCCAACGTCCTGACTTTC	CASSHGPQSRANVLTF
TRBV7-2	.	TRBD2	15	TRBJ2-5	TGTGCCAGCAGCTTGGGCGGGGGGCCACAAGAGACCCAGTACTTC	CASSLGGGPQETQYF
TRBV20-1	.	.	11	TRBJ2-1	TGCAGTGCTGAGGACATAGATGAGCAGTTCTTC	CSAEDIDEQFF
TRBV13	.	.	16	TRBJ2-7	TGTGCCAGCAGCTTAAGACCGGGGGTTCTGGGCTACGAGCAGTACTTC	CASSLRPGVLGYEQYF
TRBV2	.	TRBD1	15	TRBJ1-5	TGTGCCAGCAGTGGGGGGACAGGCGGCAATCAGCCCCAGCATTTT	CASSGGTGGNQPQHF
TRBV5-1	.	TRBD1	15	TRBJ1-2	TGCGCCAGCAGCTTCGGACTGGACAGGGACAATGGCTACACCTTC	CASSFGLDRDNGYTF
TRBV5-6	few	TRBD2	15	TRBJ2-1	TGTGCCAGCAGCTCCAAGCGGGAGCCCTACAATGAGCAGTTCTTC	CASSSKREPYNEQFF